This entry is about one TCR beta chain. It lacks a known antigen. Per-base qualities were not stored, and no clone one base away is much larger. The germline V gene encodes CDR1 SGHVS and CDR2 FQNEAQ. Germline trimming: 1 base from V, 1 base from J; junction bases outside gene matches: 7. Measured from the cysteine to the phenylalanine, the CDR3 is 18 residues long. Left in the record is the CDR3 DNA by itself, 54 bases read in frame from the first base. This sample was included in a study of vaccination and CD4 T cells after COVID-19 (dated by TCRdb to between 2021 and 2022). As for the study more broadly: Convalescent patients had a positive SARS-CoV-2 result on nasal swab PCR, and of these patients, some ten had mild disease and one had severe disease. Post-COVID blood samples from convalescent patients were collected a median of about 110 days after diagnosis, with a range of 35 to 161 days. Control cultures used a CEFX viral epitope pool as positive control, an HIV-1 Nef peptide pool as negative control, or no peptide. In 10 COVID-19 convalescent patients and a few infection-naive healthy vaccine recipients, researchers compared the spike-specific CD4+ TCR repertoire from before mRNA vaccination with the repertoire from after. Each participant got two doses of either the Pfizer-BioNTech BNT162b2 vaccine (n=8) or the Moderna mRNA-1273 vaccine (n=2). For stimulating the cultures, overlapping spike peptide pools were used, derived from SARS-CoV-2 as well as from the common cold coronaviruses HCoV-NL63, HCoV-OC43 and HCoV-229E. The convalescent cohort included six males and four females, with two Hispanic individuals, seven Caucasians, two Asians and one multiracial person. Post-vaccine blood samples were collected a median of about 11 weeks after the second vaccine dose, ranging from about 13 to 241 days.

The treatment or condition label corresponds to: approximately nine-day PBMC culture with coronavirus spike peptide pools or control peptides (ViraFEST assay). The study used the ViraFEST assay, which expanded antigen-specific T cells with peptide pools and then identified expanded clonotypes by TCR sequencing. The convalescent patients' positive SARS-CoV-2 PCR tests were from March to December 2020, which was before the Alpha, Beta and Delta variants emerged in the United States. Each well held about 2 million PBMCs cultured in IMDM containing about 5% human AB serum and approximately 9.1 IU/ml IL-2, with 8 to 10 ug/ml peptide pools added. On days 3 and 7, half of the culture medium was replaced with fresh IL-2-containing medium. After around 10 days of culture, CD4+ T cells were isolated by negative selection with the EasySep CD4+ T cell isolation kit. Ficoll-Paque Plus gradient centrifugation was used to isolate PBMCs from whole blood, and the isolated PBMCs were then either used fresh or cryopreserved at -140C. Each culture condition was generally run in triplicate wells.

What the study reported, not specific to this receptor: Among the post-vaccine SARS-CoV-2-reactive clones in convalescent patients, a median approximately 86% showed up only after vaccination, which suggests vaccine-specific priming. Although the median number of SARS-CoV-2-reactive clonotypes went up from roughly 23 after infection to more than 30 after vaccination, the increase was not significant. Only a relatively small number of convalescent patients were included in the study, and early timepoints following natural infection were not analyzed. Of the vaccine-specific clones found in convalescent patients, nearly all (304 of 307) were mono-reactive for SARS-CoV-2 spike instead of being cross-reactive with common cold coronaviruses.

The receptor library was made with PCR. TCR sequencing of DNA from cultured CD4+ T cells used the Oncomine TCR Beta short-read assay at the Johns Hopkins FTIC core. The QIAamp micro DNA kit was used to extract genomic DNA from the cultured CD4+ T cells. The Oncomine TCR Beta libraries from cultured CD4+ T cells were pooled using unique dual indexes and then sequenced on an Illumina iSeq 100. Per the original workflow: Non-productive sequences were filtered out, and CDR3s that did not start with C, did not end with F or W, or were shorter than 7 amino acids were discarded. Antigen-specific clonotypes were identified with the MANAFEST web application by comparing peptide-stimulated wells with reference and other culture wells. For a clone to be called positive, the clone needed an FDR below 0.05, an odds ratio above 5, and a productive frequency above 0.1% in at least two of three replicate wells. Cross-reactive clonotypes were defined as significantly expanded in both SARS-CoV-2 spike wells and at least one common cold coronavirus spike condition. Similarity between CDR3 sequences was evaluated in R version 3.6.1 using Levenshtein distances (stringdist) and unrooted phylogenetic trees (ape). The public sequencing data were trimmed at Q25 with fastp and processed into clonotypes with MiXCR by TCRdb, which kept only in-frame beta chains. Rows are combined by CDR3 protein, so each entry shows the most common genes and DNA. It is TCRdb's table, rather than the study itself, that gives the V and J calls and clone size. Within this sample are around 7,700 distinct CDR3 sequences, with around 62% of them counted one time only. The top ten hold 18% of the sample.

This sequence originates from a human donor who had recovered from COVID-19. The sequenced sample consisted of CD4+ T cells from blood, cultured in vitro. The V and J genes are TRBV7-8 and TRBJ2-5, with 12 middle bases fitting TRBD2. The CDR3 region has the sequence CASSLGLAGGLGQETQYF. The sequence in DNA is TGTGCCAGCAGCTTAGGCCTAGCGGGGGGGCTGGGCCAAGAGACCCAGTACTTC.